The 11 T cell receptor beta chains below come from one sample, sequenced in a study of T cell responses to AZD1222 COVID-19 vaccine. Produced via immunoSEQ multiplex PCR; TCRdb's table is partial and in-frame only. The sample has 150,000 or so clones, 80% to 95% seen once; the top ten hold 3% to 4.5%. Specimen: peripheral blood, collected 28 days after the second AZD1222 dose. Source of these receptors: an adult who received the AZD1222 COVID-19 vaccine.

The chain is built from TRBV21-1 and TRBJ1-2; TRBD1 is the table's D call, not checked against the DNA. TRBV21-1 is a pseudogene segment. The CDR3 length is 14 residues. CDR3: CASPTGELDYGYTF. The CDR3 nucleotides read TGTGCCAGTCCGACAGGGGAATTGGACTATGGCTACACCTTC.

The CDR3, as DNA: TGTGCCATCAGGAGAGACAGGGGGAGTGACACCATATATTTT. Translation gives CAIRRDRGSDTIYF. The chain combines TRBV10-3 with TRBJ1-3; 9 bases line up with TRBD1. V gave up 6 bases and J gave up 8 bases; unmatched junction bases: 8. Germline V gives CDR1 ENHRY, CDR2 SYGVKD. This CDR3 comprises 14 residues.

The CDR3 is CASSLPTISGNTIYF. CDR3 DNA sequence: TGTGCCAGCAGCTTACCGACGATCTCTGGAAACACCATATATTTT. The chain joins TRBV7-2 to TRBJ1-3, with D unresolved. Per the germline V gene, CDR1 is SGHTA and CDR2 is FQGNSA. The CDR3 runs 15 residues. The V end was cut by 2 bases, the J end by 0 bases, with 8 bases between. Combining the CDR3 with reference TRBV7-2 and TRBJ1-3 gives the whole variable domain GAGVSQSPSNKVTEKGKDVELRCDPISGHTALYWYRQSLGQGLEFLIYFQGNSAPDKSGLPSDRFSAERTGGSVSTLTIQRTQQEDSAVYLCASSLPTISGNTIYFGEGSWLTVV.

In this sample, this clone turned up many times. CDR3 DNA: TGTGCCTACACGACAGGGGGCGTTTACGAGCAGTACTTC. It translates to CAYTTGGVYEQYF. This chain uses TRBV30 with TRBJ2-7; 10 nucleotides align to TRBD1. The length of the CDR3 is 13 residues. V lost 7 bases, J lost 4 bases, and 7 bases stayed unmatched. The germline V gene encodes CDR1 GTSNPN and CDR2 SVGIG (reference sequence).

This chain links TRBV2 with TRBJ1-1, with D unresolved. Germline V gene lookup returns CDR1 SNHLY and CDR2 FYNNEI. The CDR3 is 13 residues long. Trimming removed 1 base from V and 1 base from J, with 4 bases in between. CDR3: CASSEVANTEAFF. CDR3 in DNA: TGTGCCAGCAGTGAAGTTGCGAACACTGAAGCTTTCTTT.

CDR3 in amino acids: CASNFLTVSSYEQYF. The CDR3 DNA reads TGTGCCAGCAATTTCCTGACGGTAAGCTCCTACGAGCAGTACTTC. The genes are TRBV11-2 and TRBJ2-7; D not certain. CDR1 and CDR2 (germline): SGHAT, FQNNGV. V lost 7 bases, J lost 0 bases, and 16 bases lay in between. The CDR3 covers 15 residues.

V usage is TRBV9 and J usage is TRBJ2-6; unclear D gene. Per the germline V gene, CDR1 is SGDLS and CDR2 is YYNGEE. There are 15 residues in the CDR3. Trimming pared 5 bases from V and 0 bases from J, leaving 9 bases between. The CDR3 coding sequence is TGTGCCAGCAGAGATACTTTCTCTGGGGCCAACGTCCTGACTTTC. Protein: CASRDTFSGANVLTF.

In this sample, this clone turned up once. The chain couples TRBV4-1 to TRBJ2-2; the D gene is possibly TRBD1 (6 bases). Trimming took 2 bases from V and 5 from J, leaving 12 bases between them. The CDR3 loop spans 15 amino acids. The germline V gene has CDR1 MGHRA and CDR2 YSYEKL. As DNA, the CDR3 is TGCGCCAGCAGCCAACCGACAGGTAGAACCGGGGAGCTGTTTTTT. The encoded protein is CASSQPTGRTGELFF.

CDR3 protein: CASSYDSPSSYEQYF. Here the CDR3 DNA reads TGTGCCAGCAGTTACGACTCGCCAAGCTCCTACGAGCAGTACTTC. J is TRBJ2-7 and V is TRBV6-2 or TRBV6-3; unclear D gene. V dropped 2 bases and J dropped 0 bases, with 11 bases sitting between them. Germline lookup yields CDR1 MNHEY and CDR2 SVGEGT. This CDR3 region has 15 residues.

The gene calls are TRBV7-6 and TRBJ2-3; the D gene could be TRBD1 or TRBD2 (5 bases each). V was trimmed by 0 bases and J by 3 bases, leaving 7 bases between them. The CDR3 is 14 residues long. Germline-derived CDR1 and CDR2 are SGHVS and FNYEAQ. CDR3 nucleotides: TGTGCCAGCAGCTTAGCGGGACGAACAGATACGCAGTATTTT. Translation: CASSLAGRTDTQYF.

The chain employs TRBV6-2 or TRBV6-3 and TRBJ2-7; D remains ambiguous. The CDR3 consists of 12 residues. Germline CDR1 and CDR2: MNHEY and SVGEGT. Trimming pared 2 bases from V and 3 bases from J, leaving 5 bases between. For the CDR3, the DNA is TGTGCCAGCAGTTACCCCGGCTACGAGCAGTACTTC. Translation: CASSYPGYEQYF.